This is a list of T cell receptor beta chains from one sample in a study of PD-1 blockade in classical Hodgkin lymphoma. Sequencing was performed with immunoSEQ multiplex PCR; in TCRdb, only in-frame clones are kept and a portion is missing. The sample lists about 2,500 clones, approximately 60% occurring once. The source material was CD8+ T cells from blood, sampled before the fourth cycle of nivolumab. The receptors were sampled from a human donor with classical Hodgkin lymphoma. CDR3s include the opening cysteine and the closing phenylalanine or tryptophan. D genes are given only for firm matches. Only part of the rows carry a size: once, few, many, or a class if the clone is expanded.

d_gene	v_gene	j_gene	abundance	CDR3nt	CDR3aa
TRBD1	TRBV9	TRBJ2-2	.	TGTGCCAGCAGCCCAGCAGGGACAGGGCCCGGGGAGCTGTTTTTT	CASSPAGTGPGELFF
TRBD1	TRBV10-1	TRBJ1-1	.	TGCGCCAGCAGTGACCAGGGGGGTACTGAAGCTTTCTTT	CASSDQGGTEAFF
TRBD1	TRBV4-1	TRBJ1-1	.	TGCGCCAGCAGCCCCCAGGGGGTAGAAGCTTTCTTT	CASSPQGVEAFF
TRBD1	TRBV4-3	TRBJ2-1	few	TGCGCCAGCAGCCACGCTACCGGGACAGGGGGCAATGAGCAGTTCTTC	CASSHATGTGGNEQFF
.	TRBV30	TRBJ1-1	medium-sized	TGTGCCTGGAGGAGGGGGAACACTGAAGCTTTCTTT	CAWRRGNTEAFF
.	TRBV19	TRBJ1-2	.	TGTGCCAGTAGTCCCGCGCAGGGAGGAGGGTATGGCTACACCTTC	CASSPAQGGGYGYTF
.	TRBV9	TRBJ2-3	.	TGTGCCAGCAGCGTAGCTAGGGCGGATACGCAGTATTTT	CASSVARADTQYF
.	TRBV7-2	TRBJ2-7	few	TGTGCCAGCAGCCCAAGTGGGGGGACCTACGAGCAGTACTTC	CASSPSGGTYEQYF
TRBD1	TRBV5-4	TRBJ2-6	.	TGTGCCAGCAGCTCCTCCGGGACAGACTCTGGGGCCAACGTCCTGACTTTC	CASSSSGTDSGANVLTF
.	TRBV4-2	TRBJ2-2	.	TGTGCCAGCAGCCAAGATTTGGAGAAAAGGGACCTAACCGGGGAGCTGTTTTTT	CASSQDLEKRDLTGELFF
.	TRBV6-5	TRBJ1-5	.	TGTGCCAGCAGTCCTAATTATAGCAATCAGCCCCAGCATTTT	CASSPNYSNQPQHF
.	TRBV25-1	TRBJ2-2	.	TGTGCCAGCAGCCCCCTAGGGGGGCTATCCACCGGGGAGCTGTTTTTT	CASSPLGGLSTGELFF
TRBD1	TRBV27	TRBJ1-5	.	TGTGCCAGCAGTGACGGGACAGGGGGTGGGCCCCAGCATTTT	CASSDGTGGGPQHF
TRBD2	TRBV7-9	TRBJ2-1	.	TGTGCCAGCAGGGAAGCGGGACGGAGTCATGATGAGCAGTTCTTC	CASREAGRSHDEQFF
.	TRBV27	TRBJ1-1	few	TGTGCCAGCAGTTTGGGGAGGGGTGAAGCTTTCTTT	CASSLGRGEAFF
.	TRBV19	TRBJ2-1	.	TGTGCCAGTAGTATATATCACAGGGCGAACAATGAGCAGTTCTTC	CASSIYHRANNEQFF
.	TRBV4-1	TRBJ2-1	.	TGCGCCAGCAGCCAAGTTGGAGGGGCTCGGGAGCAGTTCTTC	CASSQVGGAREQFF
.	TRBV6-6	TRBJ1-1	.	TGTGCCAGCGGACCAGTAAACACTGAAGCTTTCTTT	CASGPVNTEAFF
.	TRBV2	TRBJ1-4	.	TGTGCCAGCAGTGAAGCGCCGGAACGGAACTTCAATGAAAAACTGTTTTTT	CASSEAPERNFNEKLFF
TRBD1	TRBV7-9	TRBJ1-4	hyperexpanded	TGTGCCAGCAGCGGACAGGGGGCGACCCTGGAAGAAAAACTGTTTTTT	CASSGQGATLEEKLFF
.	TRBV6-5	TRBJ1-1	.	TGTGCCAGCAGTTACAGTTTTGGGACTGAAGCTTTCTTT	CASSYSFGTEAFF
.	TRBV2	TRBJ2-5	.	TGTGCCAGCAGTGAAGAGGGTTTCGGGGAGACCCAGTACTTC	CASSEEGFGETQYF
.	TRBV9	TRBJ2-7	.	TGTGCCAGCAGCGTACAGGACAATGGGGCCTACGAGCAGTACTTC	CASSVQDNGAYEQYF
.	TRBV7-9	TRBJ1-2	.	TGTGCCAGCAGCTTGGCCAGGCCCGTCTATGGCTACACCTTC	CASSLARPVYGYTF
.	TRBV6-4	TRBJ1-3	.	TGTGCCAGCAGCTTCGAGTCTGGAAACACCATATATTTT	CASSFESGNTIYF
TRBD1	TRBV6-5	TRBJ1-4	few	TGTGCCAGCAGTTCCCGACAGGGATTGAATGAAAAACTGTTTTTT	CASSSRQGLNEKLFF
TRBD2	TRBV11-3	TRBJ2-2	.	TGTGCCAGCAGCCTAACTAGCGGGGGGGCCACCGGGGAGCTGTTTTTT	CASSLTSGGATGELFF
.	TRBV6-6	TRBJ1-2	.	TGTGCCAGCAGTTACGGGGATAGTGGCTACACCTTC	CASSYGDSGYTF
.	TRBV9	TRBJ1-1	.	TGTGCCAGCAGCCCTCAGTGGGGGAACACTGAAGCTTTCTTT	CASSPQWGNTEAFF
TRBD2	TRBV10-2	TRBJ2-1	large	TGCGCCAGCAGGCCGGGAGGGTCGGATGAGCAGTTCTTC	CASRPGGSDEQFF
.	TRBV5-1	TRBJ2-2	.	TGCGCCAGCAGCCAGACAGGGAGGGGATCGGCCGGGGAGCTGTTTTTT	CASSQTGRGSAGELFF
.	TRBV7-3	TRBJ2-2	.	TGTGCCAGCAGCTCTCACACCGGGGAGCTGTTTTTT	CASSSHTGELFF
TRBD2	TRBV5-1	TRBJ2-7	.	TGCGCCAGCAGCCTGCAGGGCGGGGGGTTCTACGAGCAGTACTTC	CASSLQGGGFYEQYF
.	TRBV28	TRBJ1-1	.	TGTGCCAGCAGTTTAGCGCCGGACACTGAAGCTTTCTTT	CASSLAPDTEAFF
.	TRBV6-5	TRBJ2-1	.	TGTGCCAGCACCAAGGTGGCAGACTTAATGAATGAGCAGTTCTTC	CASTKVADLMNEQFF
.	TRBV11-1	TRBJ1-2	.	TGTGCCAGCAGCGAGGCTGGAAAGACCTATGGCTACACCTTC	CASSEAGKTYGYTF
.	TRBV6-6	TRBJ1-3	large	TGTGCCAGCAGCCCACATCGAGGGGATGTTCGAAACACCATATATTTT	CASSPHRGDVRNTIYF
TRBD1	TRBV7-9	TRBJ1-2	medium-sized	TGTGCCAGCAGCCTTAAGGACAGGGAGGCTAACTATGGCTACACCTTC	CASSLKDREANYGYTF
.	TRBV27	TRBJ2-2	.	TGTGCCAGCAGTTTTAAGGTAAGTAACACCGGGGAGCTGTTTTTT	CASSFKVSNTGELFF
.	TRBV9	TRBJ1-1	few	TGTGCCAGCAGAGATCCAGGGTGGGGTGAAGCTTTCTTT	CASRDPGWGEAFF
TRBD2	TRBV2	TRBJ2-3	.	TGTGCCAGCAGTCCCACACTAGCGGGGGGGCCTAAAGATACGCAGTATTTT	CASSPTLAGGPKDTQYF
TRBD2	TRBV6-6	TRBJ2-1	.	TGTGCCAGCGGCGGAGCGGGGGGATACAATGAGCAGTTCTTC	CASGGAGGYNEQFF
.	TRBV11-2	TRBJ2-7	.	TGTGCCGACCGGGACTCAACCTACTACGAGCAGTACTTC	CADRDSTYYEQYF
.	TRBV28	TRBJ1-1	once	TGTGCCAGCAGCGGCAGGTACAACACTGAAGCTTTCTTT	CASSGRYNTEAFF
.	TRBV19	TRBJ1-2	.	TGTGCCACCACGGGACATGGAGGCTACACCTTC	CATTGHGGYTF
.	TRBV29-1	TRBJ1-1	.	TGCAGCGTTGAAGTCACGGCCCTGAACACTGAAGCTTTCTTT	CSVEVTALNTEAFF
.	TRBV7-6	TRBJ2-3	.	TGTGCCAGCAGCTTATCCGAATCCGATACGCAGTATTTT	CASSLSESDTQYF
.	TRBV10-3	TRBJ1-1	.	TGTGCCATCAGTGAGGGGGGCGAGAACACTGAAGCTTTCTTT	CAISEGGENTEAFF
.	TRBV7-6	TRBJ2-5	.	TGTGCCAGCAGCTTAAGGATAGTGGAGACCCAGTACTTC	CASSLRIVETQYF
TRBD1	TRBV10-2	TRBJ2-3	.	TGCGCCAGCATACGCAGGACAGGGAACACAGATACGCAGTATTTT	CASIRRTGNTDTQYF
.	TRBV27	TRBJ2-5	.	TGTGCCAGCTGGGACAAAGCGGGCTCCCAAGAGACCCAGTACTTC	CASWDKAGSQETQYF
.	TRBV4-3	TRBJ1-3	.	TGCGCCAGCAGCCAAGATACGAGGCCCCCGGAAAACACCATATATTTT	CASSQDTRPPENTIYF
.	TRBV7-9	TRBJ1-1	large	TGTGCCAGCAGCCCAGCGGAAGGGTTGAACACTGAAGCTTTCTTT	CASSPAEGLNTEAFF
.	TRBV4-3	TRBJ2-6	.	TGCGCCAGCAGCCCCTCGCTGGCAGATCCCTCTCGGGCCAACGTCCTGACTTTC	CASSPSLADPSRANVLTF